This T cell receptor beta chain derives from a study of technical replicates of blood from a few donors. The assay was immunoSEQ multiplex PCR, and TCRdb's table has in-frame clones only and misses some. The sample shows about 75,000 clones, roughly 91% of them seen only once. The CDR3 totals 16 residues. Trimming shortened V by 0 bases and J by 2 bases, and 13 bases separated the two germline ends. Germline V lookup: CDR1 SGHRS, CDR2 YFSETQ. The gene calls are TRBV5-1 and TRBJ2-3, with D perhaps matching TRBD2 (7 bases). Sequenced: T cells isolated from PBMCs. The TCR sequence derives from a human donor in good health. Some clones in this sample may be carry-over from other donors' samples. The CDR3 sequence is CASSLGGGGNTDTQYF. Here the CDR3 DNA reads TGCGCCAGCAGCTTGGGTGGGGGGGGCAACACAGATACGCAGTATTTT.